These 20 T cell receptor beta chains share one sample of origin, sequenced in a study of technical replicates of blood from a handful of donors. TCRdb's copy holds only in-frame clones and misses some; the assay was immunoSEQ multiplex PCR. The sample contains 30,000 to 40,000 clones, just over 90% of which appear only once. The sequencing input was PBMCs. These TCRs come from a human donor in good health. Some clones in this sample may be carry-over from other donors' samples.

The chain carries TRBV7-3 and TRBJ2-7, with 7 bases lining up with TRBD2. From germline, CDR1 is SGHTA and CDR2 FQGTGA. After removal of 5 bases from V and 4 bases from J, the junction contained 8 bases not matched to a gene. The CDR3 is 14 residues long. The CDR3 DNA is TGTGCCAGCAGCACCATGACTAGCTGGTACGAGCAGTACTTC. This sequence encodes CASSTMTSWYEQYF.

As regards this clone: The junction and the germline gene differ at one end; a read error may be behind it. J is TRBJ2-5 and V is TRBV29-1; D call uncertain. This CDR3 has 12 amino acids. The V gene's germline CDR1 is SQVTM and CDR2 ANQGSEA. CDR3 loop: CSVEDAYGTQYF. The CDR3 DNA reads TGCAGCGTCGAAGACGCCTATGGGACCCAGTACTTC.

The chain joins TRBV5-1 to TRBJ2-3, with 13 bases aligning to TRBD2. The ends lost 4 bases at V and 6 bases at J; junction bases unmatched: 11. The CDR3 totals 17 residues. Germline CDR1 reads SGHRS; CDR2 reads YFSETQ. CDR3 sequence: CASSLPTSGGSKDTQYF. CDR3 DNA: TGCGCCAGCAGCCTTCCGACTAGCGGGGGGTCTAAGGATACGCAGTATTTT.

The J gene is TRBJ1-4, the V gene TRBV2, with unresolved D. Between the trimmed V and J ends, which lost 1 base and 0 bases, there was a span of 9 bases. Germline-derived CDR1 and CDR2 are SNHLY and FYNNEI. The CDR3 is 16 residues long. This CDR3 is CASSEGTAATNEKLFF. CDR3 DNA: TGTGCCAGCAGTGAAGGTACAGCAGCAACTAATGAAAAACTGTTTTTT.

This rearrangement joins TRBV5-4 to TRBJ2-1; 11 nucleotides agree with TRBD2. The junction had 5 bases not matched to a gene; V was cut back by 0 bases and J by 6 bases. Germline CDR1 SGHNT, CDR2 YYREEE (reference sequence). This CDR3 spans 16 amino acids. CDR3 protein: CASSLELAGASNEQFF. The CDR3 bases are TGTGCCAGCAGCTTGGAACTAGCGGGAGCCTCCAATGAGCAGTTCTTC.

By sample fraction, this clone is medium-sized (0.01 to 0.1%). Additional DNA sequences in this sample encode the identical CDR3. The genes are TRBV30 and TRBJ2-1, with 7 bases aligning to TRBD2. The CDR3 spans 12 residues. The junction had 3 bases not matched to a gene; V was cut back by 3 bases and J by 7 bases. The germline gives CDR1 GTSNPN, CDR2 SVGIG (reference sequence). In nucleotides, the CDR3 is TGTGCCTGGAGCTGGGGAGGGAATGAGCAGTTCTTC. Protein product: CAWSWGGNEQFF.

Here the CDR3 DNA reads TGCGCCAGCAGCCAAGACAGGGGGCAGCTTACCGAGCAGTACTTC. It specifies CASSQDRGQLTEQYF. V gene TRBV4-3 combines with J gene TRBJ2-7, with TRBD1 matching 8 bases. The germline CDR1 and CDR2 sequences are LGHNA and YSLEER. Trimming cost V 0 bases and J 6 bases; bases outside gene matches: 7. The CDR3 has 15 residues.

V and J are TRBV6-1 and TRBJ2-7; 9 bases map to TRBD2. V was pared by 3 bases and J by 2 bases, with 5 bases of the junction left unmatched. Germline loops: CDR1 MNHNS, CDR2 SASEGT. The CDR3 has 15 amino acids. The DNA of the CDR3 is TGTGCCAGCAGTGAGCGACTAGCGGCACCCTACGAGCAGTACTTC. This encodes CASSERLAAPYEQYF.

V is TRBV5-8 and J is TRBJ2-1, with no clear D. The ends were cut back, 4 bases at V and 10 bases at J, with 21 bases in the middle. Germline lookup yields CDR1 SGHTS and CDR2 YDEGEE. This CDR3 has 15 amino acids. In nucleotides, the CDR3 is TGTGCCAGCAGCGCGCCTAGTGGATCCCCGTACGAGCAGTTCTTC. It translates to CASSAPSGSPYEQFF.

This rearrangement joins TRBV29-1 to TRBJ2-7; D is uncertain. V lost 4 bases and J 2 bases, leaving 12 bases between the germline ends. Germline V gene sequence: CDR1 SQVTM, CDR2 ANQGSEA. CDR3 length: 13 amino acids. CDR3 region: CSVAYSRTYEQYF. Here the CDR3 DNA reads TGCAGCGTTGCTTACAGCCGTACCTACGAGCAGTACTTC.

This chain connects TRBV21-1 to TRBJ2-5; the listed D gene, TRBD1, was not tested against the DNA. TRBV21-1 is a pseudogene locus. CDR3 size: 9 residues. The CDR3 is CGTGMGKYF. The CDR3 region has the DNA TGTGGGACAGGGATGGGCAAATACTTC.

The genes are TRBV10-3 and TRBJ1-5; D call uncertain. CDR1 is ENHRY and CDR2 is SYGVKD in the germline V gene. V gave up 1 base and J gave up 5 bases, with 12 bases separating them. This CDR3 spans 15 amino acids. In DNA form, the CDR3 reads TGTGCCATCAGTGAGTTTCAGTCTCTCGATCAGCCCCAGCATTTT. This encodes CAISEFQSLDQPQHF.

This clone counts as medium-sized (0.01 to 0.1%). The CDR3: CASSRGQGPEAFF. The CDR3 bases are TGTGCCAGCAGTAGGGGACAGGGACCTGAAGCTTTCTTT. This sequence joins TRBV2 and TRBJ1-1; 9 positions agree with TRBD1. This CDR3 region has 13 residues. CDR1 and CDR2 from the germline V gene are SNHLY and FYNNEI. Losses at the gene ends were 5 bases for V and 6 bases for J; bases not matched to a gene: 4.

The CDR3 loop reads CASSLEGQVGQLTQYF. CDR3 in DNA: TGCGCCAGCAGCTTGGAGGGCCAGGTGGGGCAATTGACCCAGTACTTC. The rearrangement uses TRBV5-1 and TRBJ2-5; D is perhaps TRBD1 (5 bases). From germline, CDR1 is SGHRS and CDR2 YFSETQ. The CDR3 length is 16 residues. V shed 0 bases and J shed 7 bases, with 19 bases lying between them.

The chain recombines TRBV7-9 with TRBJ1-1, with TRBD1 identical over 10 bases. CDR3 length: 15 residues. J lost 4 bases, V lost 5 bases, and 7 bases had no gene match. Germline V lookup: CDR1 SEHNR, CDR2 FQNEAQ (reference sequence). The CDR3 bases are TGTGCCAGCAGCGTCCCCGGGACAGGGGTCACTGAAGCTTTCTTT. It codes for CASSVPGTGVTEAFF. The full variable domain, completed using reference TRBV7-9 and TRBJ1-1, is DTGVSQNPRHKITKRGQNVTFRCDPISEHNRLYWYRQTLGQGPEFLTYFQNEAQLEKSRLLSDRFSAERPKGSFSTLEIQRTEQGDSAMYLCASSVPGTGVTEAFFGQGTRLTVV.

The rearrangement links TRBV7-3 to TRBJ1-1; D gene uncertain. V was shortened by 5 bases and J by 0 bases, with 7 bases between the two germline ends. Germline CDR1 reads SGHTA; CDR2 reads FQGTGA. CDR3 length equals 13 residues. CDR3 coding DNA: TGTGCCAGCAGCCCCTATTTGAACACTGAAGCTTTCTTT. It codes for CASSPYLNTEAFF.

J is TRBJ2-7 and V is TRBV10-3; 9 bases are a match to TRBD1. CDR1 ENHRY and CDR2 SYGVKD come from the germline V gene. The CDR3 contains 15 residues. With V trimmed by 4 bases and J by 2 bases, 6 bases remained unmatched. The CDR3, as DNA: TGTGCCATCAGTGGGGGACAGGGTGCCCCCTACGAGCAGTACTTC. Translation: CAISGGQGAPYEQYF.

The chain combines TRBV7-9 with TRBJ2-7, with D possibly being TRBD2 (7 bases). Deletions cut 5 bases from V and 0 bases from J, with 17 bases between. The CDR3 has 16 amino acids. Germline V CDR1 and CDR2: SEHNR, FQNEAQ (reference sequence). As DNA, the CDR3 is TGTGCCAGCAGCCCCCCCGGCGGGGGCCCCTCCTACGAGCAGTACTTC. Translated, it gives CASSPPGGGPSYEQYF.

The chain has TRBV4-3 and TRBJ1-1; 10 bases are shared with TRBD1. Germline-derived CDR1 and CDR2 are LGHNA and YSLEER. Unmatched junction bases numbered 0, after V lost 3 bases and J lost 5 bases. The CDR3 is 13 amino acids. In DNA form, the CDR3 reads TGCGCCAGCAGCCAGGACAGGGGGACTGAAGCTTTCTTT. As protein: CASSQDRGTEAFF.

In DNA form, the CDR3 reads TGTGCCAGCAGCCAAGATGACCCGGACATGGAAGAGACCCAGTACTTC. It yields the protein CASSQDDPDMEETQYF. V is TRBV4-2 and J is TRBJ2-5, with a tentative D call TRBD1 (5 bases). Trimming left V 0 bases short and J 3 bases short, with 14 bases between. This CDR3 spans 16 amino acids. In germline, CDR1 is LGHNA, CDR2 YNFKEQ.